This TCR beta chain was found in a study of CDR3 diversity in severe acne. Only a few counts were recorded for this clonotype. There are 15 residues in the CDR3. From germline, CDR1 is MDHEN and CDR2 SYDVKM. The V end lost 5 bases, the J end lost 1 base, and 14 bases lay between the germline ends. TCRdb re-called the PCR reads through MiXCR, storing one row per CDR3 protein. This table has around 91,000 distinct CDR3 sequences, 51% appearing once. The J gene is TRBJ1-1, the V gene TRBV28; a weak D match, TRBD1 (5 bases). Sequencing used blood. This TCR was recovered from a male donor in good health, without acne. The CDR3 region has the DNA TGTGCCAGCAGTCCCTTAGGGGAGGGGAACACTGAAGCTTTCTTT. Residues: CASSPLGEGNTEAFF.